The 23 T cell receptor beta chains presented below share a single source sample, sequenced in a study of vaccination effects on CD4 cells after COVID-19. Produced via immunoSEQ multiplex PCR; TCRdb's table is partial and in-frame only. The sample lists around 67,000 clones; approximately 80% were seen once. With the ViraFEST assay, the study expanded antigen-specific CD4+ T cells using viral peptide pools, then sequenced them. Culturing for roughly 10 days preceded CD4+ T cell isolation. Vaccine administered to participants consisted of two doses of either BNT162b2 or mRNA-1273. Antigens for these TCRs are unknown. The sample in question was CD4+ T cells from PBMCs cultured with HCoV-229E spike peptides, obtained after COVID-19 vaccination. These receptors were taken from a human donor who received a COVID-19 vaccine.

This clone was observed a single time. The chain uses TRBV5-1 and TRBJ1-4; D perhaps matches TRBD1 (6 bases). The germline V gene encodes CDR1 SGHRS and CDR2 YFSETQ. The V end was cut by 4 bases, the J end by 8 bases, with 12 bases between. The CDR3 has 13 residues. The CDR3 is CASSAGVLEKLFF. CDR3 sequence (DNA): TGCGCCAGCAGCGCAGGGGTCCTAGAAAAACTGTTTTTT.

This clone was detected a few times. CDR3 sequence reads: CASSGRVPGYNSPLHF. The CDR3 region has the DNA TGTGCCAGCAGCGGCAGGGTCCCCGGTTATAATTCACCCCTCCACTTT. The chain links TRBV7-8 to TRBJ1-6; possible D gene TRBD1, 5 bases. The CDR3 sequence is 16 residues long. Trimming cost V 5 bases and J 4 bases, with 15 bases left between them. Germline-derived CDR1 and CDR2 are SGHVS and FQNEAQ.

This clone was recorded a few times. The chain employs TRBV27 and TRBJ2-7; no reliable D call. CDR3 length: 15 amino acids. The ends were cut back, 3 bases at V and 2 bases at J, with 14 bases in the middle. Germline V gene data show CDR1 as MNHEY and CDR2 as SMNVEV (reference sequence). The CDR3, as DNA: TGTGCCAGCAGTTTGTCGGCGGACGGTACCTACGAGCAGTACGTC. This translates into CASSLSADGTYEQYV.

The chain has TRBV19 and TRBJ2-1, with 9 bases fitting TRBD1. V lost 3 bases, J lost 8 bases, and 8 bases stayed unmatched. The length of the CDR3 is 15 residues. Germline V gene data show CDR1 as LNHDA and CDR2 as SQIVND (reference sequence). CDR3 protein: CASSMKTGGTHEQFF. Written as DNA, the CDR3 is TGTGCCAGTAGTATGAAGACAGGGGGAACCCATGAGCAGTTCTTC.

The V and J genes are TRBV28 and TRBJ2-5; D may correspond to TRBD1 or TRBD2 (5 bases each). The germline gives CDR1 MDHEN, CDR2 SYDVKM. Trimming shortened V by 2 bases and J by 7 bases, and 11 bases separated the two germline ends. The CDR3 runs 13 residues. The CDR3 is CASSLRGAGTQYF. The CDR3 DNA reads as TGTGCCAGCAGTTTACGTGGGGCGGGGACCCAGTACTTC.

This chain joins TRBV2 and TRBJ2-6; tentatively, D is TRBD1 (6 bases). V lost 6 bases to trimming and J lost 0 bases, with 12 bases between them. Germline CDR1 and CDR2: SNHLY and FYNNEI. The CDR3 contains 16 residues. CDR3 residues: CASRVTGPSGANVLTF. CDR3 DNA: TGTGCCAGCAGGGTGACAGGTCCCTCTGGGGCCAACGTCCTGACTTTC.

The chain is built from TRBV6-5 and TRBJ2-5; 7 nucleotides agree with TRBD1. The CDR3 is made up of 16 amino acids. The germline V gene encodes CDR1 MNHEY and CDR2 SVGAGI. The trim removed 0 bases at V and 0 bases at J, leaving 4 bases unmatched. The CDR3 DNA is TGTGCCAGCAGTTACTCGTGGACAGGCAACCAAGAGACCCAGTACTTC. Amino acids: CASSYSWTGNQETQYF.

The chain combines TRBV3-1 (or the pseudogene TRBV3-2) with TRBJ2-2, with D maybe TRBD1 (6 bases). Trimming took 6 bases from V and 4 from J, leaving 21 bases between them. The germline V gene encodes CDR1 LGHDT and CDR2 YNNKEL (reference sequence). This CDR3 contains 17 residues. The CDR3, as DNA: TGTGCCAGCAGACCTCACCGGGACAAGTCGCGCACCGGGGAGCTGTTTTTT. Amino acid sequence: CASRPHRDKSRTGELFF.

The chain couples TRBV6-5 to TRBJ1-4; the match to TRBD1 covers 10 bases. Germline loops: CDR1 MNHEY, CDR2 SVGAGI. The CDR3 totals 13 residues. Trimming cost V 6 bases and J 5 bases; bases outside gene matches: 0. In nucleotides, the CDR3 is TGTGCCAGCAGGGGACAGGGGAATGAAAAACTGTTTTTT. It is translated as CASRGQGNEKLFF.

In this sample, this clone turned up a few times. The rearrangement joins TRBV4-2 to TRBJ1-5; no reliable D call. Germline loops: CDR1 LGHNA, CDR2 YNFKEQ. V was shortened by 0 bases and J by 7 bases, with 7 bases between the two germline ends. The CDR3 is 13 residues long. Here the CDR3 reads CASSQEGGQPQHF. The CDR3 DNA is TGTGCCAGCAGCCAAGAGGGAGGCCAGCCCCAGCATTTT.

A single count supports this clone. This chain links TRBV28 with TRBJ2-6; D is unclear. In germline, CDR1 is MDHEN, CDR2 SYDVKM. V shed 1 base and J shed 12 bases, with 4 bases lying between them. The CDR3 extends over 11 amino acids. DNA of the CDR3: TGTGCCAGCAGTTTATCAGCCGTCCTGACTTTC. It encodes CASSLSAVLTF.

The count of this clone is one. This chain joins TRBV5-1 and TRBJ1-1, with a possible D match to TRBD1 (6 bases). The germline V and J ends were trimmed by 7 bases and 3 bases, with 13 bases remaining between them. The germline V gene encodes CDR1 SGHRS and CDR2 YFSETQ. CDR3 length: 13 residues. DNA of the CDR3: TGCGCCAGCGGAATACAGGGCTACACTGAAGCTTTCTTT. It yields the protein CASGIQGYTEAFF.

The genes are TRBV5-6 and TRBJ1-1, with 7 bases aligning to TRBD1. The CDR3 spans 15 residues. The V segment lost 4 bases and the J segment 4 bases; nucleotides outside the gene matches: 10. CDR1 and CDR2 (germline): SGHDT, YYEEEE. The CDR3 here is CASSRLDRESTEAFF. The CDR3 region has the DNA TGTGCCAGCAGCCGTTTAGACAGGGAGAGCACTGAAGCTTTCTTT.

The V and J genes are TRBV29-1 and TRBJ2-7; no definite D call. The V end was cut by 7 bases, the J end by 7 bases, with 14 bases between. CDR3 length: 11 residues. From germline, CDR1 is SQVTM and CDR2 ANQGSEA. In nucleotides, the CDR3 is TGCAGCGCCGTAGATCCCCCAGAGCAGTACGTC. Encoded protein: CSAVDPPEQYV.

The chain combines TRBV20-1 with TRBJ2-7; weak D call: TRBD2 (6 bases). CDR1 and CDR2 from the germline V gene are DFQATT and SNEGSKA (reference sequence). V shed 1 base and J shed 6 bases, with 7 bases lying between them. This CDR3 contains 11 residues. CDR3 amino acids: CSARGRGEQYV. DNA of the CDR3: TGCAGTGCTAGAGGGCGGGGCGAGCAGTACGTC.

Only a few counts were recorded for this clone. The V and J genes are TRBV7-9 and TRBJ1-3; possibly TRBD1 for D (6 bases). V was trimmed by 10 bases and J by 2 bases, leaving 18 bases between them. The CDR3 is 15 residues long. Germline loops: CDR1 SEHNR, CDR2 FQNEAQ (reference sequence). The DNA for the CDR3 is TGTGCCAAGGGGGATGGTGTGGAAGCTGGAAACACCATATATTTT. Translated: CAKGDGVEAGNTIYF. The full variable domain, its missing parts supplied by reference TRBV7-9 and TRBJ1-3, is DTGVSQNPRHKITKRGQNVTFRCDPISEHNRLYWYRQTLGQGPEFLTYFQNEAQLEKSRLLSDRFSAERPKGSFSTLEIQRTEQGDSAMYLCAKGDGVEAGNTIYFGEGSWLTVV.

The chain joins TRBV11-2 to TRBJ1-6; a possible D gene is TRBD1 (6 bases). The CDR3 totals 13 residues. Germline V gene data show CDR1 as SGHAT and CDR2 as FQNNGV. The V and J ends lost 5 bases and 8 bases respectively, with 10 bases between them. The CDR3 DNA sequence: TGTGCCAGCAGCCTCCAGGGGTATTCACCCCTCCACTTT. Translating it yields CASSLQGYSPLHF.

The J gene is TRBJ1-1, the V gene TRBV28; D is possibly TRBD1 (5 bases). The ends were cut back, 6 bases at V and 5 bases at J, with 13 bases in the middle. The CDR3 is 13 amino acids. Germline V gives CDR1 MDHEN, CDR2 SYDVKM. CDR3 in DNA: TGTGCCAGCAGGAGGGGAGGGGAGACTGAAGCTTTCTTT. Translation gives CASRRGGETEAFF.

The V call is TRBV9, the J call TRBJ1-3, with no clear D. Germline V gene lookup returns CDR1 SGDLS and CDR2 YYNGEE. There are 14 residues in the CDR3. V lost 3 bases to trimming and J lost 1 base, with 8 bases between them. The CDR3 DNA is TGTGCCAGCAGCGGTCAGGAGTCTGGAAACACCATATATTTT. Translating gives CASSGQESGNTIYF.

The chain carries TRBV7-3 and TRBJ2-3, with D unresolved. From germline, CDR1 is SGHTA and CDR2 FQGTGA. V lost 5 bases to trimming and J lost 8 bases, with 11 bases between them. The CDR3 has 12 amino acids. For the CDR3, the DNA is TGTGCCAGCAGCGAGCCGGATGGTACGCAGTATTTT. It encodes CASSEPDGTQYF.

The rearrangement links TRBV7-2 to TRBJ1-5, with D unresolved. Germline V gives CDR1 SGHTA, CDR2 FQGNSA. V was clipped by 1 base and J by 4 bases, with 11 bases between them. The length of the CDR3 is 15 residues. CDR3: CASSLVGPLNQPQHF. The CDR3 DNA reads TGTGCCAGCAGCTTAGTCGGACCTTTGAATCAGCCCCAGCATTTT.

The CDR3 DNA sequence: TGTGCCAGCAGCTGGGGACAAGGAAACACCATATATTTT. Its translation: CASSWGQGNTIYF. The genes are TRBV13 and TRBJ1-3, with D perhaps TRBD1 (6 bases). Germline-derived CDR1 and CDR2 are PRHDT and FYEKMQ (reference sequence). V lost 4 bases and J 4 bases, leaving 8 bases between the germline ends. The CDR3 covers 13 residues. The whole variable domain, filled in from reference TRBV13 and TRBJ1-3, reads AAGVIQSPRHLIKEKRETATLKCYPIPRHDTVYWYQQGPGQDPQFLISFYEKMQSDKGSIPDRFSAQQFSDYHSELNMSSLELGDSALYFCASSWGQGNTIYFGEGSWLTVV.

The CDR3 DNA is TGCGCCAGCAGCTTGGGTGGCAGCTTCTCCTACAATGAGCAGTTCTTC. This sequence encodes CASSLGGSFSYNEQFF. The chain is built from TRBV5-1 and TRBJ2-1; D is unclear. This CDR3 is built from 16 residues. Per the germline V gene, CDR1 is SGHRS and CDR2 is YFSETQ. V was clipped by 0 bases and J by 0 bases, with 10 bases between them.